This is a list of T cell receptor beta chains from one sample in a study of blood T cells in healthy people across ages. TCRdb fed the 5' RACE reads into MiXCR, producing one record per CDR3 protein. Of 1,800,000 or so distinct CDR3 sequences in the sample, about 39% were seen once. Sequenced sample: blood. The receptors originated from a human donor in good health. Each CDR3 is given with its conserved first and last residue. A D gene is named only where the DNA matches it firmly. Size is stated for part of the rows, as once, few or many counts, or as a class when the clone is expanded.

TRBD1	few	TRBV29-1	TRBJ2-5	TGCAGCGTCGAAAAAGACAGGGGCCAAGAGACCCAGTACTTC	CSVEKDRGQETQYF
NA	few	TRBV5-1	TRBJ2-3	TGCGCCAGCAGCTTGTACCCAGAGCCCGATACGCAGTATTTT	CASSLYPEPDTQYF
NA	NA	TRBV5-1	TRBJ2-7	TGCGCCAGCTCCGAGTCGATCGCCTACGAGCAGTACTTC	CASSESIAYEQYF
NA	NA	TRBV12-3/TRBV12-4	TRBJ2-4	TGTGCCAGCAGTTTAGCAAGGGACTTCTCCGTAAAAGGGCAGTACTTC	CASSLARDFSVKGQYF
NA	NA	TRBV5-1	TRBJ2-1	TGCGCCAGCAGCCCATCCGGAAGGGCGTCTATTTACAATGAGCAGTTCTTC	CASSPSGRASIYNEQFF
NA	few	TRBV3-1	TRBJ1-2	TGTGCCAGCAGCCAAGCATCAGGGGTTAGCTATGGCTACACCTTC	CASSQASGVSYGYTF
TRBD1	NA	TRBV6-5	TRBJ2-7	TGTGCCAGCAGTGAGACGACAGGGCATCAGGACGAGCAGTACTTC	CASSETTGHQDEQYF
NA	NA	TRBV7-8	TRBJ2-1	TGTGCCAGCAGCCCCTTCAACAGGGACCACAATGAGCAGTTCTTC	CASSPFNRDHNEQFF
TRBD1	many	TRBV24-1	TRBJ1-2	TGTGCCACCAGGGAGGCAGGGGGCAATGGCTACACCTTC	CATREAGGNGYTF
TRBD2	once	TRBV2	TRBJ2-3	TGTGCCAGCAGAGGGACTAGCGGATTTGCAGATACGCAGTATTTT	CASRGTSGFADTQYF
TRBD2	NA	TRBV5-1	TRBJ2-7	TGCGCCAGCGGAGCGGGGTTCCACGAGCAGTACTTC	CASGAGFHEQYF
NA	few	TRBV5-6	TRBJ2-1	TGTGCCAGCAGCTTCGGACAGCGACTCTACAATGAGCAGTTCTTC	CASSFGQRLYNEQFF
TRBD1	NA	TRBV29-1	TRBJ1-2	TGCAGCGTTGGGGGTGGACAGGGAGGAGATGGCTACACCTTC	CSVGGGQGGDGYTF
TRBD1	NA	TRBV6-5	TRBJ2-5	TGTGCCAGCAGTTCCAGGGACAGGCAGGGGGAGACCCAGTACTTC	CASSSRDRQGETQYF
NA	NA	TRBV28	TRBJ2-1	TGTGCCAGCAGTTTATATAGGGGACTCGAACAGTTCTTC	CASSLYRGLEQFF
TRBD2	few	TRBV6-6	TRBJ2-1	TGTGCCAGCAGTTACCCTCGGACTAGCGGGGGGGGCTTTCCGTTCTTC	CASSYPRTSGGGFPFF
NA	many	TRBV27	TRBJ2-7	TGTGCCAGCAGTCAGAGTGCAGGCTTCTACGAGCAGTACTTC	CASSQSAGFYEQYF
TRBD1	few	TRBV11-2	TRBJ1-3	TGTGCCAGCAGCCCGTGGACAGGGGGAAACACCATATATTTT	CASSPWTGGNTIYF
NA	NA	TRBV14	TRBJ2-1	TGTGCCAGCAGCCAAGGGCCTTCGCCCCTTGAGCAGTTCTTC	CASSQGPSPLEQFF
TRBD2	few	TRBV10-3	TRBJ2-6	TGTGCCACCGAAGCGGGGCTCTCTGGGGCCAACGTCCTGACTTTC	CATEAGLSGANVLTF
NA	NA	TRBV5-1	TRBJ2-2	TGCGCCAGCAGCGCCGGGGGGCTTGCCGGGGAGCTGTTTTTT	CASSAGGLAGELFF
NA	few	TRBV28	TRBJ2-5	TGTGCCAGCAGTTTTATTGGACCCGGAGAGACCCAGTACTTC	CASSFIGPGETQYF
TRBD1	few	TRBV20-1	TRBJ2-5	TGCAGTCCCCAACAGGGGTCGGACGAGACCCAGTACTTC	CSPQQGSDETQYF
NA	NA	TRBV2	TRBJ1-1	TGTGCCAGCAGTGACAGAGGACCGTATGAAGCTTTCTTT	CASSDRGPYEAFF
NA	NA	TRBV4-3	TRBJ1-1	TGCGCCAGCAGCCAAGGGGAGTTTTTCGGGACTGAAGCTTTCTTT	CASSQGEFFGTEAFF
TRBD1	NA	TRBV4-2	TRBJ2-1	TGTGCCAGCAGCCAAGGACGGACAGGGCTCACTGAGCAGTTCTTC	CASSQGRTGLTEQFF
NA	few	TRBV12-3/TRBV12-4	TRBJ2-2	TGTGCCAGCATAGACAGGCTCGGAGGTGGGGAGCTGTTTTTT	CASIDRLGGGELFF
NA	NA	TRBV6-5	TRBJ2-7	TGTGCCAGCAGTTACGAGGGGACTCCCAAGGAGCAGTACTTC	CASSYEGTPKEQYF
TRBD2	NA	TRBV12-3/TRBV12-4	TRBJ2-1	TGTGCCAGTAAGCGGGGGCTCAATGGGCAGTTCTTC	CASKRGLNGQFF
NA	NA	TRBV4-3	TRBJ1-1	TGCGCCAGCGGCCCCAGAAAGAACACTGAAGCTTTCTTT	CASGPRKNTEAFF
NA	NA	TRBV7-8	TRBJ1-4	TGTGCCAGCAGCTTAGCGGGAGTAACTAATGAAAAACTGTTTTTT	CASSLAGVTNEKLFF
NA	NA	TRBV12-3/TRBV12-4	TRBJ1-5	TGTGCCGGCAGACTGTCCCACAATCAGCCCCAGCATTTT	CAGRLSHNQPQHF
NA	few	TRBV21-1	TRBJ1-2	TGTGCCAGCAGCAGGGGGGGGCTACGCTGTGGCTACACCTTC	CASSRGGLRCGYTF
TRBD2	NA	TRBV12-3/TRBV12-4	TRBJ2-5	TGTGCCAGCAGTTTGCTACTAGCGGGGTTAGAGACCCAGTACTTC	CASSLLLAGLETQYF
TRBD1	NA	TRBV3-1	TRBJ1-2	TGTGCCAGCAGCCAAAGACCGATCGGGACAGGGCCGGGATACACCTTC	CASSQRPIGTGPGYTF
NA	few	TRBV4-3	TRBJ1-4	TGCGCCAGCAGCCGAATACAGGGCCCAAATGAAAAACTGTTTTTT	CASSRIQGPNEKLFF
NA	many	TRBV7-3	TRBJ1-2	TGTGCCAGCAGCCCGTCCAGCGGCCTGGGCTACACCTTC	CASSPSSGLGYTF
NA	few	TRBV5-6	TRBJ2-7	TGTGCCAGCAGCCCCTTCACGCCTTCCCACTACGAGCAGTACTTC	CASSPFTPSHYEQYF